This T cell receptor beta chain was identified during a study of cytomegalovirus exposure and HLA in healthy donors. Points from the study as a whole: Later analysis reportedly placed an Asian-associated ancestry cluster below the roughly 670-donor mean in N-insertions. In vitro testing confirmed three CMV-associated chains as specific for CMV antigens. For TCR beta chains, V- and J-gene trimming was later linked to a missense DCLRE1C variant.

Regarding this clone: What it binds is not known.

Germline CDR1 and CDR2: SGHRS and YFSETQ. J lost 5 bases, V lost 5 bases, and 6 bases had no gene match. The CDR3 loop spans 14 amino acids. It was healthy bone marrow donors who served as donors. 60 Vbeta and 13 Jbeta primers were used in PCR. Produced via immunoSEQ multiplex PCR; TCRdb's table is partial and in-frame only. This sample has more than 70,000 clones, with roughly 72% found just once. The clonotype was recovered from a man aged 25-45 years in good health and CMV-seropositive. Sequenced input: PBMCs. The rearrangement uses TRBV5-1 and TRBJ2-3; 9 nucleotides match TRBD2. The chain's CDR3 is CASRIAGAVDTQYF. CDR3 nucleotide sequence: TGCGCCAGCAGGATAGCGGGGGCGGTAGATACGCAGTATTTT.